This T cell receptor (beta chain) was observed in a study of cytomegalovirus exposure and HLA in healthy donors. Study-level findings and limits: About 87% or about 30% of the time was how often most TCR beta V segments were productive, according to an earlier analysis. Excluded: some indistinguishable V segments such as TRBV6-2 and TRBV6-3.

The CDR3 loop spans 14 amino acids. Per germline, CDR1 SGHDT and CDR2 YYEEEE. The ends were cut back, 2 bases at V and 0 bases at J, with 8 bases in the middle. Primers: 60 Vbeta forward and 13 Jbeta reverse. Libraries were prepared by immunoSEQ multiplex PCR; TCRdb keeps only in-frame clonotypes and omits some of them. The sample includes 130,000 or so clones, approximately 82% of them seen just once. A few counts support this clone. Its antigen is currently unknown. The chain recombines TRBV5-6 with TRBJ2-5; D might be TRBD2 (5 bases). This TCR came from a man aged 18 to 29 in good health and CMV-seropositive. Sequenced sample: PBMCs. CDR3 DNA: TGTGCCAGCAGCTTTATGGGAGACCAAGAGACCCAGTACTTC. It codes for CASSFMGDQETQYF.